These T cell receptor beta chains were read from a single sample in a study of shared clonotypes between healthy human individuals. Assay used: immunoSEQ multiplex PCR; TCRdb lists only in-frame clones, some missing. The data hold some 2.1 million clones, with just under 95% observed a single time. Sequencing input: naive CD8+ T cells sorted from blood. The receptors shown here come from a man between 18 and 35 years old in good health. Each CDR3 is given with its conserved first and last residue. Each record gives: J gene, V gene, clone size, D gene, CDR3 protein, CDR3 DNA. A D gene is named only where the DNA matches it firmly. A clone size is listed for some rows: how often the clone was seen (once, few, many), or a class if it is expanded.

>TRBJ2-1|TRBV5-6|.|TRBD2
CASSLLTSGRNEQFF
TGTGCCAGCAGCTTGTTGACTAGCGGGAGAAATGAGCAGTTCTTC
>TRBJ2-2|TRBV6-1|.|.
CASSTDWSNTGELFF
TGTGCCAGCAGCACCGACTGGTCGAACACCGGGGAGCTGTTTTTT
>TRBJ2-7|TRBV4-1|.|TRBD2
CASSQEVGLASYEQYF
TGCGCCAGCAGCCAAGAAGTGGGACTAGCCTCCTACGAGCAGTACTTC
>TRBJ2-5|TRBV5-1|.|TRBD2
CASSTGTSGGSGQETQYF
TGCGCCAGCAGCACAGGGACTAGCGGGGGGTCAGGTCAAGAGACCCAGTACTTC
>TRBJ2-1|TRBV27|.|TRBD2
CASSPPSGALYEQFF
TGTGCCAGCAGTCCCCCTAGCGGGGCCCTCTATGAGCAGTTCTTC
>TRBJ1-6|TRBV14|.|.
CASSQVGAGSPLHF
TGTGCCAGTAGCCAGGTGGGGGCTGGGTCACCCCTCCACTTT
>TRBJ2-7|TRBV30|.|.
CAWSVTGGGTWYF
TGTGCCTGGAGTGTAACCGGGGGCGGGACCTGGTACTTC
>TRBJ2-7|TRBV6-5|.|TRBD1
CASSYGLGQGDEQYF
TGTGCCAGCAGTTACGGGCTAGGACAGGGCGACGAGCAGTACTTC
>TRBJ1-5|TRBV9|.|.
CASICTGGTYSNQPQHF
TGTGCCAGCATCTGCACAGGCGGTACATATAGCAATCAGCCCCAGCATTTT
>TRBJ2-1|TRBV5-4|.|TRBD2
CASSILGTASGGPYNEQFF
TGTGCCAGCAGCATCCTGGGGACGGCTAGCGGGGGCCCCTACAATGAGCAGTTCTTC
>TRBJ2-1|TRBV6-1|once|.
CASRKRTDNEQFF
TGTGCCAGCAGGAAACGGACGGACAATGAGCAGTTCTTC
>TRBJ2-3|TRBV15|once|.
CATSRDEGSTDTQYF
TGTGCCACCAGCAGAGATGAGGGGAGTACAGATACGCAGTATTTT
>TRBJ1-2|TRBV30|.|TRBD1
CAWSVWWTGNYGYTF
TGTGCCTGGAGTGTCTGGTGGACAGGAAACTATGGCTACACCTTC
>TRBJ1-6|TRBV27|.|.
CASSLVSLSPLHF
TGTGCCAGCAGTTTAGTCTCCCTTTCACCCCTCCACTTT
>TRBJ1-5|TRBV27|.|TRBD1
CASRGTGGSGQPQHF
TGTGCCAGCAGAGGGACAGGGGGCTCAGGGCAGCCCCAGCATTTT
>TRBJ2-3|TRBV7-2|.|TRBD2
CASSPGTSGSLDTDTQYF
TGTGCCAGCAGCCCAGGGACTAGCGGGTCCCTGGACACAGATACGCAGTATTTT
>TRBJ2-1|TRBV10-1|.|TRBD2
CASGHSGRVARNNEQFF
TGCGCCAGCGGACATAGCGGGAGGGTAGCTCGGAACAATGAGCAGTTCTTC
>TRBJ2-1|TRBV10-3|.|TRBD2
CAIGSSGGYNEQFF
TGTGCCATCGGCTCTAGCGGGGGATACAATGAGCAGTTCTTC
>TRBJ1-5|TRBV5-1|once|.
CASSFGENQPQHF
TGCGCCAGCAGCTTTGGGGAAAATCAGCCCCAGCATTTT
>TRBJ1-1|TRBV27|.|.
CASSFLQVGGSTEAFF
TGTGCCAGCAGTTTTTTACAGGTGGGCGGCAGCACTGAAGCTTTCTTT
>TRBJ2-1|TRBV7-9|.|.
CASSWAGDHEQFF
TGTGCCAGCAGCTGGGCAGGGGACCATGAGCAGTTCTTC
>TRBJ1-2|TRBV10-3|.|TRBD1
CAISESTGQGAGDYGYTF
TGTGCCATCAGTGAGTCGACGGGACAGGGGGCGGGTGACTATGGCTACACCTTC
>TRBJ1-5|TRBV15|.|.
CATSSTVLGNQPQHF
TGTGCCACCAGCAGCACAGTTTTAGGCAATCAGCCCCAGCATTTT
>TRBJ2-7|TRBV7-3|.|.
CASSLMGSYEQYF
TGTGCCAGCAGCTTAATGGGGTCCTACGAGCAGTACTTC
>TRBJ2-7|TRBV2|.|TRBD2
CASREGGSGAYEQYF
TGTGCCAGCAGGGAGGGAGGTAGCGGGGCTTACGAGCAGTACTTC
>TRBJ2-3|TRBV19|.|.
CASSISDTDTQYF
TGTGCCAGTAGTATATCGGACACAGATACGCAGTATTTT
>TRBJ2-2|TRBV18|.|.
CASSPPTDKSYGELFF
TGTGCCAGCTCACCACCAACGGACAAATCTTACGGGGAGCTGTTTTTT
>TRBJ2-1|TRBV4-3|.|TRBD2
CASRLAGGPSGEQFF
TGCGCCAGCAGGCTAGCGGGAGGGCCATCGGGTGAGCAGTTCTTC
>TRBJ1-5|TRBV19|.|.
CASSIDLADPSIYQPQHF
TGTGCCAGTAGTATAGATCTCGCAGATCCGAGTATCTATCAGCCCCAGCATTTT
>TRBJ1-1|TRBV4-1|.|TRBD1
CASSQGPGGGLNTEAFF
TGCGCCAGCAGCCAAGGGCCAGGGGGCGGCCTGAACACTGAAGCTTTCTTT
>TRBJ1-3|TRBV9|.|.
CASSVGEADYTGNTIYF
TGTGCCAGCAGCGTAGGGGAGGCCGACTACACTGGAAACACCATATATTTT
>TRBJ2-1|TRBV19|.|.
CASSNSFSSSYNEQFF
TGTGCCAGTAGTAACAGTTTCTCGAGCTCCTACAATGAGCAGTTCTTC
>TRBJ1-3|TRBV9|.|.
CASSVEGFGGNTIYF
TGTGCCAGCAGCGTAGAGGGGTTCGGTGGAAACACCATATATTTT
>TRBJ1-5|TRBV9|.|.
CASSVDGEGNQPQHF
TGTGCCAGCAGCGTAGACGGGGAGGGCAATCAGCCCCAGCATTTT
>TRBJ1-6|TRBV30|.|.
CACSSPLHF
TGTGCCTGCAGTTCACCCCTCCACTTT
>TRBJ2-7|TRBV28|.|.
CASSLLSTTYEQYF
TGTGCCAGCAGTTTATTGTCCACAACCTACGAGCAGTACTTC
>TRBJ2-3|TRBV4-1|.|.
CASSQALGYPDGDTQYF
TGCGCCAGCAGCCAAGCCTTGGGCTACCCGGATGGAGATACGCAGTATTTT
>TRBJ1-2|TRBV19|once|.
CASSINYGYTF
TGTGCCAGTAGTATTAACTATGGCTACACCTTC
>TRBJ2-7|TRBV5-1|.|.
CASSPDPFQGEQYF
TGCGCCAGCAGCCCGGACCCCTTCCAGGGCGAGCAGTACTTC
>TRBJ2-7|TRBV4-2|.|TRBD1
CASSQGRTGDLDEQYF
TGTGCCAGCAGCCAAGGGCGGACAGGAGACCTGGACGAGCAGTACTTC